Listed below are T cell receptor beta chains from one sample, sequenced in a study of blood T cell repertoires in COVID-19. Clones were sequenced by immunoSEQ multiplex PCR, and TCRdb holds only the in-frame ones, with some missing. The profile shows tens of thousands of clones, 70% to 85% of them singletons. Sequenced: peripheral blood. Source of these receptors: a woman aged 70-85 years with acute or convalescent COVID-19. Both conserved end residues are part of each CDR3. Fields, in order: V gene, J gene, clone size, D gene, CDR3 DNA, CDR3 protein. D genes are given only for firm matches. Expanded clones get a size class; other rows say once, few or many, or leave the size out.

V gene: TRBV18; J gene: TRBJ2-5; clone size: .; D gene: TRBD2; CDR3 DNA: TGTGCCAGCTCACCACCGCGTGGCGGGAGCGAGACCCAGTACTTC; CDR3 protein: CASSPPRGGSETQYF
V gene: TRBV11-2; J gene: TRBJ2-5; clone size: .; D gene: TRBD1; CDR3 DNA: TGTGCCAGCAGCAGAGTCCCAGACAGGGGGGTGGACCAAGAGACCCAGTACTTC; CDR3 protein: CASSRVPDRGVDQETQYF
V gene: TRBV21-1; J gene: TRBJ1-1; clone size: .; D gene: .; CDR3 DNA: TGTGCCAGCAGCTTCCGGGACACCGTAGGAAACACTGAAGCTTTCTTT; CDR3 protein: CASSFRDTVGNTEAFF
V gene: TRBV29-1; J gene: TRBJ1-2; clone size: .; D gene: .; CDR3 DNA: TGCAGCGTTGCAATTCAGGGGCCCTATGGCTACACCTTC; CDR3 protein: CSVAIQGPYGYTF
V gene: TRBV29-1; J gene: TRBJ2-1; clone size: .; D gene: TRBD2; CDR3 DNA: TGCAGCGTTGGACTAGCGGGGGGCGGGAGTGAGCAGTTCTTC; CDR3 protein: CSVGLAGGGSEQFF
V gene: TRBV18; J gene: TRBJ1-2; clone size: .; D gene: .; CDR3 DNA: TGTGCCAGCTCACCCTCGGACAGTTCCTATGGCTACACCTTC; CDR3 protein: CASSPSDSSYGYTF
V gene: TRBV30; J gene: TRBJ1-1; clone size: .; D gene: .; CDR3 DNA: TGTGCCTGGAGTGGTCAGGGGACTGAAGCTTTCTTT; CDR3 protein: CAWSGQGTEAFF
V gene: TRBV4-3; J gene: TRBJ1-2; clone size: .; D gene: .; CDR3 DNA: TGCGCCAGCAGCGCGACCGGGGGAACGATCGGTTACACCTTC; CDR3 protein: CASSATGGTIGYTF
V gene: TRBV3-1/TRBV3-2; J gene: TRBJ2-1; clone size: .; D gene: .; CDR3 DNA: TGTGCCAGCAGCCAACTGTACGGCTCCGCGGGTGAGCAGTTCTTC; CDR3 protein: CASSQLYGSAGEQFF
V gene: TRBV6-2/TRBV6-3; J gene: TRBJ2-3; clone size: .; D gene: .; CDR3 DNA: TGTGCCAGCAGTTACCACGGGGATACGCAGTATTTT; CDR3 protein: CASSYHGDTQYF
V gene: TRBV18; J gene: TRBJ2-6; clone size: few; D gene: TRBD1; CDR3 DNA: TGTGCCAGCTCACCAGCAAGACAGGGTTGGGACGTCCTGACTTTC; CDR3 protein: CASSPARQGWDVLTF
V gene: TRBV11-2; J gene: TRBJ1-1; clone size: few; D gene: TRBD1; CDR3 DNA: TGTGCCAGCAGCTTGGCTCGGCTTAGGGGGCGAAGGAACACTGAAGCTTTCTTT; CDR3 protein: CASSLARLRGRRNTEAFF
V gene: TRBV4-3; J gene: TRBJ1-4; clone size: few; D gene: .; CDR3 DNA: TGCGCCAGCAGCCAAGATATTATGGGGGGGGGCGCTAATGAAAAACTGTTTTTT; CDR3 protein: CASSQDIMGGGANEKLFF
V gene: TRBV24-1; J gene: TRBJ1-2; clone size: .; D gene: TRBD1; CDR3 DNA: TGTGCCACCAGTGATGGGCGGACAGGGGGCTTCGATGGCTACACCTTC; CDR3 protein: CATSDGRTGGFDGYTF
V gene: TRBV11-2; J gene: TRBJ2-6; clone size: .; D gene: TRBD1; CDR3 DNA: TGTGCCAGCAGCTTAGCCGGACAGGGTAGCTCTGGGGCCAACGTCCTGACTTTC; CDR3 protein: CASSLAGQGSSGANVLTF
V gene: TRBV19; J gene: TRBJ2-3; clone size: once; D gene: .; CDR3 DNA: TGTGCCAGTAGCACGATGACAGGATCCTTTATAGATACGCAGTATTTT; CDR3 protein: CASSTMTGSFIDTQYF
V gene: TRBV15; J gene: TRBJ2-3; clone size: .; D gene: .; CDR3 DNA: TGTGCCACCAGCAGTAGGAGCGGGAGCACAGATACGCAGTATTTT; CDR3 protein: CATSSRSGSTDTQYF
V gene: TRBV28; J gene: TRBJ1-2; clone size: .; D gene: .; CDR3 DNA: TGTGCCAGCAGTTTGTCACAGAACTATGGCTACACCTTC; CDR3 protein: CASSLSQNYGYTF
V gene: TRBV6-6; J gene: TRBJ1-5; clone size: .; D gene: TRBD1; CDR3 DNA: TGTGCCAGCAGCCCCAGGGGGCCAGGGGGAGAGCCCCAGCATTTT; CDR3 protein: CASSPRGPGGEPQHF
V gene: TRBV2; J gene: TRBJ1-1; clone size: .; D gene: .; CDR3 DNA: TGTGCCAGCAGTGGGGAGGGGATCACTGAAGCTTTCTTT; CDR3 protein: CASSGEGITEAFF
V gene: TRBV7-2; J gene: TRBJ1-1; clone size: once; D gene: .; CDR3 DNA: TGTGCCAGCAGCTTATATCCGAACACTGAAGCTTTCTTT; CDR3 protein: CASSLYPNTEAFF
V gene: TRBV6-5; J gene: TRBJ1-6; clone size: few; D gene: .; CDR3 DNA: TGTGCCGTACGAGGAGGGCTATATAATTCACCCCTCCACTTT; CDR3 protein: CAVRGGLYNSPLHF
V gene: TRBV6-2/TRBV6-3; J gene: TRBJ2-2; clone size: .; D gene: .; CDR3 DNA: TGTGCCAGCAGTTACGGTTCGCTAAACACCGGGGAGCTGTTTTTT; CDR3 protein: CASSYGSLNTGELFF
V gene: TRBV24-1; J gene: TRBJ2-3; clone size: once; D gene: .; CDR3 DNA: TGTGCCACCAGTGATTCCCACTTGGTGGATACGCAGTATTTT; CDR3 protein: CATSDSHLVDTQYF
V gene: TRBV19; J gene: TRBJ1-5; clone size: few; D gene: TRBD1; CDR3 DNA: TGTGCCAGTAGTGAACAGGGGGCGGGTAATCAGCCCCAGCATTTT; CDR3 protein: CASSEQGAGNQPQHF
V gene: TRBV27; J gene: TRBJ2-7; clone size: .; D gene: TRBD1; CDR3 DNA: TGTGCCAGCAGCCGGGACAGGGTGCGCGAGCAGTACTTC; CDR3 protein: CASSRDRVREQYF
V gene: TRBV2; J gene: TRBJ2-5; clone size: .; D gene: TRBD1; CDR3 DNA: TGTGCCAGCACGAGCTATCCCAGGGGGCGGGGAGAGACCCAGTACTTC; CDR3 protein: CASTSYPRGRGETQYF
V gene: TRBV19; J gene: TRBJ1-5; clone size: many; D gene: .; CDR3 DNA: TGTGCCAGTAGTAAAGACGGGAATCAGCCCCAGCATTTT; CDR3 protein: CASSKDGNQPQHF
V gene: TRBV10-3; J gene: TRBJ1-5; clone size: .; D gene: TRBD1; CDR3 DNA: TGTGCCATCAGTGAGTTTGGGGGGCAGGGGGCAGATCAGCCCCAGCATTTT; CDR3 protein: CAISEFGGQGADQPQHF
V gene: TRBV7-8; J gene: TRBJ1-6; clone size: .; D gene: .; CDR3 DNA: TGTGCCAGCTGCAGGGTTGGCGCACCCCTCCACTTT; CDR3 protein: CASCRVGAPLHF
V gene: TRBV28; J gene: TRBJ1-1; clone size: .; D gene: TRBD1; CDR3 DNA: TGTGCCAGCAGTTTTGTACAGGGGAAGGCGAACACTGAAGCTTTCTTT; CDR3 protein: CASSFVQGKANTEAFF
V gene: TRBV19; J gene: TRBJ2-1; clone size: .; D gene: TRBD2; CDR3 DNA: TGTGCCAGTAGTACTAGCGGATTCTGGGAGCAGTTCTTC; CDR3 protein: CASSTSGFWEQFF
V gene: TRBV27; J gene: TRBJ2-1; clone size: .; D gene: .; CDR3 DNA: TGTGCCAGCAGTCCTGGGACTCCCGGGGTTAATGAGCAGTTCTTC; CDR3 protein: CASSPGTPGVNEQFF
V gene: TRBV12-3/TRBV12-4; J gene: TRBJ2-5; clone size: once; D gene: .; CDR3 DNA: TGTGCCAGCAGTTTTAACCGAGAAGAGACCCAGTACTTC; CDR3 protein: CASSFNREETQYF
V gene: TRBV2; J gene: TRBJ2-4; clone size: .; D gene: .; CDR3 DNA: TGTGCCAGCAGAACACCCGTGGGGGGGGGCGGCCAAAACATTCAGTACTTC; CDR3 protein: CASRTPVGGGGQNIQYF
V gene: TRBV19; J gene: TRBJ2-1; clone size: .; D gene: .; CDR3 DNA: TGTGCCAGTAGTATAAGGCACAGCTCCTACAATGAGCAGTTCTTC; CDR3 protein: CASSIRHSSYNEQFF
V gene: TRBV30; J gene: TRBJ2-2; clone size: .; D gene: .; CDR3 DNA: TGTGCCTGGACCCAGGCAGGGCGCGGGGAGCTGTTTTTT; CDR3 protein: CAWTQAGRGELFF
V gene: TRBV11-2; J gene: TRBJ2-3; clone size: .; D gene: TRBD2; CDR3 DNA: TGTGCCAGCAGCCATGGAGGACTAGCGGATAGCACATATACGCAGTATTTT; CDR3 protein: CASSHGGLADSTYTQYF
V gene: TRBV6-1; J gene: TRBJ2-2; clone size: .; D gene: .; CDR3 DNA: TGTGCCAGCAGTGATGGGGGGGGGCTCGCCGGGGAGCTGTTTTTT; CDR3 protein: CASSDGGGLAGELFF
V gene: TRBV5-1; J gene: TRBJ1-1; clone size: .; D gene: TRBD1; CDR3 DNA: TGCGCCAGCAGCTCGGGACAGGGCCGCATCACTGAAGCTTTCTTT; CDR3 protein: CASSSGQGRITEAFF
V gene: TRBV28; J gene: TRBJ2-3; clone size: .; D gene: TRBD1; CDR3 DNA: TGTGCCAGCAGTTTTCGGGACAGGGGCACAGATACGCAGTATTTT; CDR3 protein: CASSFRDRGTDTQYF